A selection of T cell receptor beta chains follows, all from one sample in a study of control samples from healthy donors and cancer patients. TCRdb's table, derived via immunoSEQ multiplex PCR, lists solely in-frame clones and lacks some. The sample contains 95,000 to 130,000 clones, 88% of which appear only once. The sequencing sample was made of blood. The receptors were gathered from a woman aged 70-85 years in good health. Both conserved end residues are part of each CDR3. The order of the fields is J gene, D gene, clone size, V gene, CDR3 protein, CDR3 DNA. D genes are given only for firm matches. Not every row has a clone size; where given, it reads once, few, many or a size class.

J gene: TRBJ1-5; D gene: TRBD1; clone size: .; V gene: TRBV5-1; CDR3 protein: CASSEMGQSNQPQHF; CDR3 DNA: TGCGCCAGCAGCGAGATGGGACAGAGCAATCAGCCCCAGCATTTT
J gene: TRBJ2-5; D gene: TRBD1; clone size: .; V gene: TRBV20-1; CDR3 protein: CSASGTVETQYF; CDR3 DNA: TGCAGTGCTAGTGGGACAGTCGAGACCCAGTACTTC
J gene: TRBJ1-4; D gene: .; clone size: .; V gene: TRBV6-2/TRBV6-3; CDR3 protein: CASSYDNSLFF; CDR3 DNA: TGTGCCAGCAGTTATGATAATTCACTGTTTTTT
J gene: TRBJ2-2; D gene: .; clone size: .; V gene: TRBV5-4; CDR3 protein: CASSDRSGELFF; CDR3 DNA: TGTGCCAGCAGCGACAGATCGGGGGAGCTGTTTTTT
J gene: TRBJ1-2; D gene: .; clone size: .; V gene: TRBV9; CDR3 protein: CASSVGSGIGGYTF; CDR3 DNA: TGTGCCAGCAGCGTAGGTTCCGGTATAGGTGGCTACACCTTC
J gene: TRBJ1-6; D gene: .; clone size: .; V gene: TRBV10-3; CDR3 protein: CAIRGGAGLGSPLHF; CDR3 DNA: TGTGCCATCAGGGGGGGGGCAGGGTTGGGGTCACCCCTCCACTTT
J gene: TRBJ1-3; D gene: .; clone size: many; V gene: TRBV9; CDR3 protein: CASSARSTVDTIYF; CDR3 DNA: TGTGCCAGCAGCGCCCGGTCGACCGTCGACACCATATATTTT
J gene: TRBJ2-5; D gene: TRBD1; clone size: .; V gene: TRBV5-4; CDR3 protein: CASSWGDRGRGQETQYF; CDR3 DNA: TGTGCCAGCAGCTGGGGGGACAGGGGGCGAGGTCAAGAGACCCAGTACTTC
J gene: TRBJ2-3; D gene: TRBD1; clone size: .; V gene: TRBV5-6; CDR3 protein: CASSGTGGVDTQYF; CDR3 DNA: TGTGCCAGCAGTGGGACAGGGGGGGTGGATACGCAGTATTTT
J gene: TRBJ1-6; D gene: .; clone size: .; V gene: TRBV18; CDR3 protein: CASSPNSDPGVSPLHF; CDR3 DNA: TGTGCCAGCTCACCCAACAGTGACCCTGGGGTTTCACCCCTCCACTTT
J gene: TRBJ1-4; D gene: .; clone size: .; V gene: TRBV27; CDR3 protein: CASAVRANEKLFF; CDR3 DNA: TGTGCCAGCGCAGTCAGGGCGAATGAAAAACTGTTTTTT
J gene: TRBJ2-3; D gene: .; clone size: .; V gene: TRBV5-8; CDR3 protein: CASHLAGADTQYF; CDR3 DNA: TGTGCCAGCCATCTAGCTGGGGCAGATACGCAGTATTTT
J gene: TRBJ1-1; D gene: .; clone size: .; V gene: TRBV7-3; CDR3 protein: CASSSTSVSEAFF; CDR3 DNA: TGTGCCAGCAGCTCCACATCGGTCAGCGAAGCTTTCTTT
J gene: TRBJ2-7; D gene: TRBD1; clone size: .; V gene: TRBV2; CDR3 protein: CASRRQGLSYEQYF; CDR3 DNA: TGTGCCAGCAGGAGACAGGGCCTTTCCTACGAGCAGTACTTC
J gene: TRBJ1-3; D gene: .; clone size: .; V gene: TRBV19; CDR3 protein: CASINSGPVSGNTIYF; CDR3 DNA: TGTGCCAGTATAAATTCGGGGCCCGTCTCTGGAAACACCATATATTTT
J gene: TRBJ1-1; D gene: .; clone size: .; V gene: TRBV29-1; CDR3 protein: CSTLGQKNTEAFF; CDR3 DNA: TGCAGCACCCTGGGGCAGAAGAACACTGAAGCTTTCTTT
J gene: TRBJ1-2; D gene: .; clone size: once; V gene: TRBV18; CDR3 protein: CASSPGVPTYGYTF; CDR3 DNA: TGTGCCAGCTCACCAGGGGTTCCGACCTATGGCTACACCTTC
J gene: TRBJ1-6; D gene: .; clone size: .; V gene: TRBV18; CDR3 protein: CASSPIQGGNSPLHF; CDR3 DNA: TGTGCCAGCTCTCCCATACAGGGTGGGAATTCACCCCTCCACTTT
J gene: TRBJ1-2; D gene: .; clone size: .; V gene: TRBV5-1; CDR3 protein: CASSVAQAYGYTF; CDR3 DNA: TGCGCCAGCAGCGTGGCACAGGCCTATGGCTACACCTTC
J gene: TRBJ2-7; D gene: TRBD2; clone size: .; V gene: TRBV19; CDR3 protein: CASSMALAGAYEQYF; CDR3 DNA: TGTGCCAGTAGTATGGCCCTAGCGGGGGCCTACGAGCAGTACTTC
J gene: TRBJ2-2; D gene: TRBD2; clone size: .; V gene: TRBV11-3; CDR3 protein: CATQPSGGAPGELFF; CDR3 DNA: TGTGCCACACAACCAAGCGGGGGGGCCCCCGGGGAGCTGTTTTTT
J gene: TRBJ2-5; D gene: .; clone size: .; V gene: TRBV6-1; CDR3 protein: CASSEFSALQETQYF; CDR3 DNA: TGTGCCAGCAGTGAATTTAGCGCCTTACAAGAGACCCAGTACTTC
J gene: TRBJ2-5; D gene: .; clone size: .; V gene: TRBV6-1; CDR3 protein: CASSDQSRGQETQYF; CDR3 DNA: TGTGCCAGCAGTGACCAAAGCCGGGGCCAAGAGACCCAGTACTTC
J gene: TRBJ2-7; D gene: TRBD1; clone size: once; V gene: TRBV7-2; CDR3 protein: CASSLDRTSYEQYF; CDR3 DNA: TGTGCCAGCAGCTTGGACAGGACCTCCTACGAGCAGTACTTC
J gene: TRBJ1-2; D gene: .; clone size: .; V gene: TRBV9; CDR3 protein: CASSVEGFGHYGYTF; CDR3 DNA: TGTGCCAGCAGCGTAGAAGGGTTCGGACACTATGGCTACACCTTC
J gene: TRBJ1-1; D gene: .; clone size: once; V gene: TRBV7-9; CDR3 protein: CASSPAGAEAFF; CDR3 DNA: TGTGCCAGCAGCCCCGCAGGGGCCGAAGCTTTCTTT
J gene: TRBJ1-2; D gene: .; clone size: .; V gene: TRBV5-5; CDR3 protein: CASNPGEGAGYGYTF; CDR3 DNA: TGTGCCAGCAACCCGGGGGAAGGGGCGGGCTATGGCTACACCTTC
J gene: TRBJ2-1; D gene: .; clone size: .; V gene: TRBV14; CDR3 protein: CASSQEYGGYNEQFF; CDR3 DNA: TGTGCCAGCAGCCAAGAGTACGGGGGATACAATGAGCAGTTCTTC
J gene: TRBJ1-3; D gene: TRBD1; clone size: .; V gene: TRBV6-4; CDR3 protein: CASRNAGGPNTIYF; CDR3 DNA: TGTGCCAGCAGAAATGCAGGGGGGCCAAACACCATATATTTT
J gene: TRBJ1-2; D gene: TRBD1; clone size: .; V gene: TRBV6-5; CDR3 protein: CASSYSRTGRDGYTF; CDR3 DNA: TGTGCCAGCAGTTACTCGAGGACAGGGAGGGATGGCTACACCTTC
J gene: TRBJ2-2; D gene: .; clone size: .; V gene: TRBV5-1; CDR3 protein: CASSLRGTVTGELFF; CDR3 DNA: TGCGCCAGCAGCCTCCGGGGCACAGTCACCGGGGAGCTGTTTTTT
J gene: TRBJ2-5; D gene: .; clone size: once; V gene: TRBV6-5; CDR3 protein: CASSLPGLETQYF; CDR3 DNA: TGTGCCAGCAGCCTACCGGGCCTAGAGACCCAGTACTTC
J gene: TRBJ2-1; D gene: .; clone size: .; V gene: TRBV7-2; CDR3 protein: CASSLGGGGETNEQFF; CDR3 DNA: TGTGCCAGCAGCTTAGGGGGCGGGGGCGAAACTAATGAGCAGTTCTTC
J gene: TRBJ2-2; D gene: .; clone size: .; V gene: TRBV19; CDR3 protein: CASSTGTTGELFF; CDR3 DNA: TGTGCCAGTAGTACTGGAACCACCGGGGAGCTGTTTTTT
J gene: TRBJ2-5; D gene: TRBD2; clone size: .; V gene: TRBV5-8; CDR3 protein: CASSFSRAGGLGETQYF; CDR3 DNA: TGTGCCAGCAGCTTCTCCAGAGCGGGGGGGCTAGGAGAGACCCAGTACTTC
J gene: TRBJ1-5; D gene: .; clone size: .; V gene: TRBV10-3; CDR3 protein: CAIGGDTSNQPQHF; CDR3 DNA: TGTGCCATCGGTGGGGATACGAGCAATCAGCCCCAGCATTTT
J gene: TRBJ1-2; D gene: .; clone size: once; V gene: TRBV15; CDR3 protein: CATSRGDGHGYTF; CDR3 DNA: TGTGCCACCAGCAGAGGGGACGGGCATGGCTACACCTTC
J gene: TRBJ2-2; D gene: .; clone size: .; V gene: TRBV11-3; CDR3 protein: CASSFRGRELFF; CDR3 DNA: TGTGCCAGCAGCTTCCGAGGGCGAGAGCTGTTTTTT
J gene: TRBJ1-3; D gene: .; clone size: .; V gene: TRBV6-6; CDR3 protein: CASVPIGSGGNTIYF; CDR3 DNA: TGTGCCAGCGTACCAATCGGGTCGGGAGGAAACACCATATATTTT
J gene: TRBJ1-1; D gene: TRBD1; clone size: .; V gene: TRBV6-5; CDR3 protein: CASTQGTEAFF; CDR3 DNA: TGTGCCAGCACACAGGGGACTGAAGCTTTCTTT
J gene: TRBJ1-2; D gene: .; clone size: .; V gene: TRBV6-1; CDR3 protein: CASSDQGGYGYTF; CDR3 DNA: TGTGCCAGCAGTGACCAGGGCGGCTATGGCTACACCTTC
J gene: TRBJ1-2; D gene: .; clone size: .; V gene: TRBV9; CDR3 protein: CASSVGSGASKYGGYTF; CDR3 DNA: TGTGCCAGCAGCGTAGGATCAGGGGCGTCGAAATATGGAGGCTACACCTTC
J gene: TRBJ1-1; D gene: .; clone size: once; V gene: TRBV2; CDR3 protein: CASSGEGYVEAFF; CDR3 DNA: TGTGCCAGCAGTGGGGAGGGATATGTTGAAGCTTTCTTT
J gene: TRBJ2-5; D gene: .; clone size: .; V gene: TRBV18; CDR3 protein: CASSSGSKETQYF; CDR3 DNA: TGTGCCAGCTCGTCGGGATCAAAAGAGACCCAGTACTTC
J gene: TRBJ2-3; D gene: .; clone size: once; V gene: TRBV9; CDR3 protein: CASSPHKPEGGTTDTQYF; CDR3 DNA: TGTGCCAGCAGCCCACACAAACCCGAGGGGGGAACCACAGATACGCAGTATTTT
J gene: TRBJ1-2; D gene: .; clone size: .; V gene: TRBV6-5; CDR3 protein: CASSYSGGGGGGYTF; CDR3 DNA: TGTGCCAGCAGTTACTCGGGAGGGGGAGGCGGGGGCTACACCTTC
J gene: TRBJ2-2; D gene: .; clone size: .; V gene: TRBV19; CDR3 protein: CVSSANGGRFSSNTGELFF; CDR3 DNA: TGTGTCAGTAGCGCTAACGGGGGCAGGTTTTCCTCGAACACCGGGGAGCTGTTTTTT
J gene: TRBJ1-5; D gene: .; clone size: .; V gene: TRBV6-6; CDR3 protein: CASSVGTVGNQPQHF; CDR3 DNA: TGTGCCAGCAGCGTCGGTACTGTGGGCAATCAGCCCCAGCATTTT
J gene: TRBJ1-2; D gene: TRBD1; clone size: .; V gene: TRBV18; CDR3 protein: CASSPGQGVDYGYTF; CDR3 DNA: TGTGCCAGCTCACCGGGACAGGGGGTGGACTATGGCTACACCTTC
J gene: TRBJ2-2; D gene: TRBD2; clone size: few; V gene: TRBV19; CDR3 protein: CASSTRTSGAFGELFF; CDR3 DNA: TGTGCCAGTAGTACTCGGACTAGCGGGGCCTTCGGGGAGCTGTTTTTT
J gene: TRBJ1-2; D gene: TRBD1; clone size: .; V gene: TRBV6-2/TRBV6-3; CDR3 protein: CASSYSGQGILGYTF; CDR3 DNA: TGTGCCAGCAGTTACTCCGGACAGGGAATCTTGGGCTACACCTTC
J gene: TRBJ1-1; D gene: TRBD1; clone size: .; V gene: TRBV27; CDR3 protein: CASSLLNRGTEAFF; CDR3 DNA: TGTGCCAGCAGTTTATTAAACAGGGGGACTGAAGCTTTCTTT
J gene: TRBJ1-5; D gene: .; clone size: .; V gene: TRBV28; CDR3 protein: CASSIPTNTQPQHF; CDR3 DNA: TGTGCCAGCAGCATCCCAACTAATACTCAGCCCCAGCATTTT
J gene: TRBJ2-7; D gene: .; clone size: .; V gene: TRBV28; CDR3 protein: CASTQAQLPYEQYF; CDR3 DNA: TGTGCCAGTACCCAGGCACAGCTTCCCTACGAGCAGTACTTC
J gene: TRBJ2-1; D gene: TRBD2; clone size: .; V gene: TRBV10-1; CDR3 protein: CASSTSGGPNEQFF; CDR3 DNA: TGCGCCAGCAGTACTAGCGGGGGGCCCAATGAGCAGTTCTTC
J gene: TRBJ1-5; D gene: .; clone size: once; V gene: TRBV21-1; CDR3 protein: CASSSSGHHCNQPQHF; CDR3 DNA: TGTGCCAGCAGTTCGTCGGGACACCACTGCAATCAGCCCCAGCATTTT
J gene: TRBJ1-2; D gene: .; clone size: .; V gene: TRBV21-1; CDR3 protein: CASISVNLYGYTF; CDR3 DNA: TGTGCCAGCATTTCCGTTAACCTCTATGGCTACACCTTC
J gene: TRBJ1-5; D gene: .; clone size: .; V gene: TRBV4-1; CDR3 protein: CASSQNRANMDQPQHF; CDR3 DNA: TGCGCCAGCAGCCAAAACCGGGCCAACATGGATCAGCCCCAGCATTTT
J gene: TRBJ1-2; D gene: .; clone size: .; V gene: TRBV10-1; CDR3 protein: CASSPQGDYGYTF; CDR3 DNA: TGCGCCAGCAGCCCGCAGGGCGACTATGGCTACACCTTC
J gene: TRBJ2-2; D gene: TRBD2; clone size: few; V gene: TRBV5-1; CDR3 protein: CASSLYGGANTGELFF; CDR3 DNA: TGCGCCAGCAGCTTGTACGGGGGGGCGAACACCGGGGAGCTGTTTTTT